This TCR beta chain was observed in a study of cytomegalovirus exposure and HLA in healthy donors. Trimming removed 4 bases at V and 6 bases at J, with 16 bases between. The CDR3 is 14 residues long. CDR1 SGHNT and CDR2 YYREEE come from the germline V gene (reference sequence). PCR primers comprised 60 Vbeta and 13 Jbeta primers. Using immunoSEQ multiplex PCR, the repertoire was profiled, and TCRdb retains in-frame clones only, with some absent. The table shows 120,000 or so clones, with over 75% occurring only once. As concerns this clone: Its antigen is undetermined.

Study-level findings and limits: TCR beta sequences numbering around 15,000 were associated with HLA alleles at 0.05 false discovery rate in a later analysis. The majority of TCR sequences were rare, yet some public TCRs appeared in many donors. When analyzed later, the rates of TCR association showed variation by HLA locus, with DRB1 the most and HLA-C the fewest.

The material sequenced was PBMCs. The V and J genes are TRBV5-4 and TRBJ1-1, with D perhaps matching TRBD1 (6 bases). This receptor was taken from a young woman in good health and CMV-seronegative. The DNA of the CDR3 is TGTGCCAGCAGCGCGTCGGACAGCCTCCCTGAAGCTTTCTTT. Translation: CASSASDSLPEAFF.